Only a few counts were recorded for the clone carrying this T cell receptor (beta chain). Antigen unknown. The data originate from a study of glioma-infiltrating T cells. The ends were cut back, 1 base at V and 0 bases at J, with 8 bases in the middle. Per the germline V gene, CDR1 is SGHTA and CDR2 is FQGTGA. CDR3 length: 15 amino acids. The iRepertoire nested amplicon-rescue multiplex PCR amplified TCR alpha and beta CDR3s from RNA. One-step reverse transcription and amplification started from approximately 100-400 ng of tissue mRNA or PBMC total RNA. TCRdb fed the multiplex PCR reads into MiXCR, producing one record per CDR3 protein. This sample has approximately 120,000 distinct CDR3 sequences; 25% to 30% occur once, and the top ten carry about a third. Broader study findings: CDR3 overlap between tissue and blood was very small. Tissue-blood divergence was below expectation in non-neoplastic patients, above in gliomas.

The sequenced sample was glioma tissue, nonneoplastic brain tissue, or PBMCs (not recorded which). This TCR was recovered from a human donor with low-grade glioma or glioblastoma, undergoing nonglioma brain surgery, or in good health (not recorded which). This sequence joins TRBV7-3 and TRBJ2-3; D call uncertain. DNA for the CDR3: TGTGCCAGCAGCTTAAGCCTCAGTAGCACAGATACGCAGTATTTT. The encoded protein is CASSLSLSSTDTQYF.